Reported below is one TCR beta chain. Its antigen is still unknown. V shed 4 bases and J shed 4 bases, with 13 bases lying between them. The CDR3 spans 14 residues. These data originate in a study of T-cell memory formation after mild COVID-19. The study's findings and limits: Contracting CD4+ clones were located mainly in CM and EM, and CD8+ clones in EMRA. Nothing showed for sure that second-wave clones peaking on day 37 were SARS-CoV-2 specific. There were some responding clones in pre-infection memory, which suggested that cross-reactive memory had joined. Day 15 to 85 contracting clones showed balanced CD4/CD8; day 15 to 37 expanders favored CD4+.

TCRdb processed the 5' RACE reads anew with MiXCR; each CDR3 protein has one entry. The repertoire holds about 350,000 distinct CDR3 sequences, with under 15% as singletons. The sequenced material came from PBMCs or a T cell subset sorted from them (not recorded which). The clonotype originates from a man in his late teens or twenties who had mild COVID-19 (a few samples of this study predate the infection). Cell type and time point are not known. The V call is TRBV12-3 or TRBV12-4, the J call TRBJ2-5; D is perhaps TRBD1 or TRBD2 (5 bases each). This CDR3 is CASSYGQRGETQYF. The CDR3 DNA reads TGTGCCAGCAGTTATGGCCAGAGGGGAGAGACCCAGTACTTC.